This T cell receptor (beta chain) is drawn from a study of tumor and adjacent non-tumor tissue in lung cancer. At the level of the study: Patients comprised over 9 adenocarcinoma, a couple of squamous cell carcinoma and 1 small cell lung cancer. Study-level points and caveats: Tumor repertoires had a smaller top 100 clone share than normal lung. Shorter survival was associated with higher TCR diversity in tumors.

CDR1 and CDR2 (germline): LGHNA, YNFKEQ. There are 17 residues in the CDR3. A modified ARM-PCR protocol with three rounds of nested PCR amplified TCRbeta. Via MiXCR, TCRdb re-called the multiplex PCR reads, giving one row per CDR3 protein. The repertoire holds over 80,000 distinct CDR3 sequences, with more than 75% as singletons. A word on this clonotype: Its antigen is undetermined. One junction end does not reproduce the germline sequence, and a read error may be involved.

RNA was extracted from bulk tissue without any cell sorting. This non-tumor lung sample came from over 3 cm beyond the tumor edge. V gene TRBV4-2 combines with J gene TRBJ2-1; possibly TRBD1 or TRBD2 for D (6 bases each). Source material: distant non-tumor lung tissue. The sequence came from a woman between 50 and 59 years old with non-small cell lung cancer. The CDR3 reads CASNQEGGGGSYNEQFF. CDR3 DNA sequence: TGTGCCAGCAACCAAGAGGGGGGTGGCGGATCCTACAATGAGCAGTTCTTC.